A single sample is the source of the 7 T cell receptor beta chains below, sequenced in a study of blood T cell repertoires in COVID-19. The table came from immunoSEQ multiplex PCR; TCRdb's copy has only in-frame clones and leaves some out. Altogether fewer than 90,000 clones are present, 90% to 95% being singletons, with the ten largest covering about 4.1%. The material sequenced was peripheral blood. These receptors came from a human donor with active COVID-19. The donor label of this sample is uncertain.

The V gene is TRBV6-6, the J gene TRBJ1-3; 7 bases are shared with TRBD1. Germline-derived CDR1 and CDR2 are MNHNY and SVGAGI (reference sequence). J was trimmed by 6 bases and V by 8 bases; bases with no gene match: 1. The length of the CDR3 is 11 residues. The CDR3: CASEGANTIYF. CDR3 sequence (DNA): TGTGCCAGCGAGGGGGCAAACACCATATATTTT.

This chain connects TRBV19 to TRBJ2-3; TRBD1 agrees at 11 bases. CDR3 length: 13 amino acids. CDR1 is LNHDA and CDR2 is SQIVND in the germline V gene (reference sequence). Trimming at V came to 9 bases and at J to 3 bases, leaving 2 bases not matched to a gene. CDR3 in amino acids: CASRDRGTDTQYF. CDR3 nucleotides: TGTGCCAGCCGGGACAGGGGGACAGATACGCAGTATTTT.

The chain couples TRBV14 to TRBJ2-1; TRBD1 agrees at 7 bases. The length of the CDR3 is 11 residues. After removal of 2 bases from V and 13 bases from J, the junction contained 2 bases not matched to a gene. The germline gives CDR1 SGHDN, CDR2 FVKESK. CDR3 loop: CASSQWTGQFF. CDR3 bases: TGTGCCAGCAGCCAATGGACAGGCCAGTTCTTC.

The chain has TRBV20-1 and TRBJ1-2, with no clear D. This CDR3 is built from 13 residues. CDR1 DFQATT and CDR2 SNEGSKA come from the germline V gene (reference sequence). V was shortened by 3 bases and J by 4 bases, with 12 bases between the two germline ends. This chain's CDR3 is CSASVRQIYGYTF. CDR3 bases: TGCAGTGCTAGTGTTCGACAAATCTATGGCTACACCTTC.

This chain links TRBV15 with TRBJ2-3, with 7 bases that match TRBD2. The V gene's germline CDR1 is LNHNV and CDR2 YYDKDF (reference sequence). This CDR3 has 16 amino acids. V shed 3 bases, J shed 6 bases, and the junction held 12 bases outside the gene matches. CDR3 loop: CATSSPGGSPRDTQYF. The CDR3 nucleotides are TGTGCCACCAGCAGTCCTGGCGGGAGCCCCAGGGATACGCAGTATTTT.

The V and J genes are TRBV9 and TRBJ1-4; D is unclear. The length of the CDR3 is 13 residues. The germline V and J ends were trimmed by 2 bases and 6 bases, with 8 bases remaining between them. Germline V CDR1 and CDR2: SGDLS, YYNGEE. CDR3: CASSVAVHEKLFF. The CDR3 DNA sequence: TGTGCCAGCAGCGTGGCAGTTCATGAAAAACTGTTTTTT.

The chain has TRBV13 and TRBJ2-2; unclear D gene. The CDR3 covers 15 residues. The V gene's germline CDR1 is PRHDT and CDR2 FYEKMQ (reference sequence). Trimming took off 6 bases at V and 6 bases at J, with 17 bases between the two ends. CDR3 protein: CASSQSPSSAGELFF. For the CDR3, the DNA is TGTGCCAGCAGTCAATCCCCTTCCAGTGCCGGGGAGCTGTTTTTT.